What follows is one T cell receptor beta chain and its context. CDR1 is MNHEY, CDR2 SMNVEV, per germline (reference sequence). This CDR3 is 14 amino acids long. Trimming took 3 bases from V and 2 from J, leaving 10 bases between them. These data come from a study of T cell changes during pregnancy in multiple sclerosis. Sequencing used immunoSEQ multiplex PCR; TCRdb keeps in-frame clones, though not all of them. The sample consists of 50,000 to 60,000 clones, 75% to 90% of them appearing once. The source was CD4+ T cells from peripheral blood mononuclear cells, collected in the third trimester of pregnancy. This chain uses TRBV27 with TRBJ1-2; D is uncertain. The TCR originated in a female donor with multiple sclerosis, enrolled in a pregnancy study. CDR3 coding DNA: TGTGCCAGCAGTTTTTCTTGGGAGAACTATGGCTACACCTTC. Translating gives CASSFSWENYGYTF.